This T cell receptor beta chain was documented in a study of T cell responses to AZD1222 COVID-19 vaccine. Pooled samples include second doses given at about 4 or 12 weeks. Data came from immunoSEQ multiplex PCR; TCRdb stores just in-frame clones and leaves some out. The sample lists roughly 80,000 clones, roughly 90% occurring once. As for this clone: The target antigen is unknown.

Notes on the study in general: Reports say nearly half of spike-specific TCRs go after unmutated variant regions. Spike-specific TCR breadth and depth grew following two AZD1222 doses.

This TCR was recovered from an adult who received the AZD1222 COVID-19 vaccine. Here the sequenced sample was peripheral blood, taken 28 days after the second AZD1222 dose.

CDR3 in DNA: TGTGCCAGCAGCCCTTCGGGCAGGGAGAACTATGGCTACACCTTC. Protein sequence: CASSPSGRENYGYTF. This rearrangement joins TRBV14 to TRBJ1-2; D possibly corresponds to TRBD1 (5 bases). Germline CDR1 reads SGHDN; CDR2 reads FVKESK. The CDR3 is 15 residues long. V was cut by 4 bases and J by 2 bases, with 14 bases left in between. Full variable domain (rest looked up from reference TRBV14 and TRBJ1-2): EAGVTQFPSHSVIEKGQTVTLRCDPISGHDNLYWYRRVMGKEIKFLLHFVKESKQDESGMPNNRFLAERTGGTYSTLKVQPAELEDSGVYFCASSPSGRENYGYTFGSGTRLTVV.